Listed below are T cell receptor beta chains from one sample, sequenced in a study of cytomegalovirus exposure and HLA in healthy donors. The protocol was immunoSEQ multiplex PCR, while the TCRdb copy is restricted to in-frame clones and leaves out a portion. Here the sample table reports 90,000 to 100,000 clones. Input material: PBMCs. The receptor set was obtained from a woman aged 25 to 39 in good health and CMV-seronegative. Each CDR3 is given with its conserved first and last residue. The D gene is left open where the match is weak.

>TRBV4-2|TRBJ2-3|TRBD2
CASSQSGSTDTQYF
TGTGCCAGCAGCCAGAGCGGGAGTACAGATACGCAGTATTTT
>TRBV4-2|TRBJ2-5|NA
CASSQDQGQETQYF
TGTGCCAGCAGCCAAGACCAGGGGCAAGAGACCCAGTACTTC
>TRBV28|TRBJ1-5|TRBD1
CASSFPDRGLQPQHF
TGTGCCAGCAGTTTCCCGGACAGGGGGCTTCAGCCCCAGCATTTT
>TRBV5-1|TRBJ2-7|TRBD1
CASSPGQGASYEQYF
TGCGCCAGCAGCCCTGGACAGGGGGCCTCCTACGAGCAGTACTTC
>TRBV7-2|TRBJ1-1|TRBD1
CASSLWTGVDTEAFF
TGTGCCAGCAGCTTGTGGACAGGGGTTGACACTGAAGCTTTCTTT
>TRBV4-1|TRBJ2-7|TRBD1
CASSQNRDRGYEQYF
TGCGCCAGCAGCCAAAACCGGGACAGGGGCTACGAGCAGTACTTC
>TRBV28|TRBJ2-5|TRBD1
CASSSPGTGAGETQYF
TGTGCCAGCAGTTCCCCCGGGACAGGGGCTGGCGAGACCCAGTACTTC
>TRBV10-3|TRBJ2-2|NA
CAISVSSGELFF
TGTGCCATCAGTGTGAGCTCCGGGGAGCTGTTTTTT
>TRBV7-6|TRBJ2-2|NA
CASSWAGNTGELFF
TGTGCCAGCAGCTGGGCGGGAAACACCGGGGAGCTGTTTTTT
>TRBV6-5|TRBJ1-4|NA
CASGQQHNEKLFF
TGTGCCAGTGGACAGCAGCATAACGAAAAACTGTTTTTT
>TRBV2|TRBJ2-7|TRBD2
CASSGLAGVGEQYF
TGTGCCAGCAGCGGACTAGCGGGAGTCGGCGAGCAGTACTTC
>TRBV27|TRBJ1-2|TRBD1
CASSPSAFTGVRGYTF
TGTGCCAGCAGCCCATCAGCCTTTACAGGGGTTCGGGGCTACACCTTC
>TRBV28|TRBJ1-1|NA
CASSSSQGWDTEAFF
TGTGCCAGCAGTTCGTCACAGGGATGGGACACTGAAGCTTTCTTT
>TRBV30|TRBJ2-1|TRBD2
CAWLPRASGSEYNEQFF
TGTGCCTGGCTCCCAAGGGCTAGCGGGTCCGAATACAATGAGCAGTTCTTC
>TRBV7-8|TRBJ2-1|TRBD2
CASSSIAGGLEQFF
TGTGCCAGCAGCTCGATAGCGGGGGGGCTGGAGCAGTTCTTC
>TRBV11-2|TRBJ2-3|TRBD2
CASSPGGRKDTQYF
TGTGCCAGCAGTCCGGGAGGTCGCAAGGATACGCAGTATTTT
>TRBV28|TRBJ2-7|TRBD1
CASSSPGQGAYEQYF
TGTGCCAGCAGTTCACCGGGACAGGGGGCGTACGAGCAGTACTTC
>TRBV6-4|TRBJ2-7|TRBD2
CASSAAGTSGSLSSYEQYF
TGTGCCAGCAGTGCCGCCGGGACTAGCGGTTCTTTGAGCTCCTACGAGCAGTACTTC
>TRBV7-2|TRBJ2-5|TRBD2
CASSPGLAGGQETQYF
TGTGCCAGCAGCCCGGGACTAGCGGGGGGGCAGGAGACCCAGTACTTC
>TRBV29-1|TRBJ2-3|NA
CSVEHRENTDTQYF
TGCAGCGTTGAACACCGGGAAAACACAGATACGCAGTATTTT
>TRBV27|TRBJ1-2|TRBD1
CASTQGQGYGYTF
TGTGCCAGCACCCAGGGACAGGGCTATGGCTACACCTTC
>TRBV5-1|TRBJ2-7|NA
CASSPTASSYEQYF
TGCGCCAGCAGCCCGACAGCGAGCTCCTACGAGCAGTACTTC
>TRBV5-6|TRBJ1-1|NA
CASSLVRINTEAFF
TGTGCCAGCAGCTTGGTCAGGATTAACACTGAAGCTTTCTTT
>TRBV7-6|TRBJ2-5|NA
CASSLAGWEETQYF
TGTGCCAGCAGCTTAGCAGGGTGGGAGGAGACCCAGTACTTC
>TRBV6-1|TRBJ1-4|NA
CASSDGGGREKLFF
TGTGCCAGCAGTGATGGGGGGGGAAGGGAAAAACTGTTTTTT
>TRBV12-5|TRBJ1-2|NA
CASGLSRGDYGYTF
TGTGCTAGTGGTTTGTCCAGGGGCGACTATGGCTACACCTTC
>TRBV4-2|TRBJ1-2|TRBD1
CASSPSGRQGVYGYTF
TGTGCCAGCAGCCCCAGCGGCAGACAGGGGGTTTATGGCTACACCTTC
>TRBV25-1|TRBJ2-3|NA
CASSESGDPSTDTQYF
TGTGCCAGCAGTGAATCAGGGGATCCTAGCACAGATACGCAGTATTTT
>TRBV28|TRBJ1-2|NA
CASSFAGSSYGYTF
TGTGCCAGCAGTTTTGCGGGGTCCTCCTATGGCTACACCTTC
>TRBV4-1|TRBJ2-1|TRBD2
CASSPLGLAGNEQFF
TGCGCCAGCAGTCCCCTGGGACTAGCGGGGAATGAGCAGTTCTTC
>TRBV7-2|TRBJ2-1|NA
CASSLTARPYNEQFF
TGTGCCAGCAGCTTGACAGCCCGCCCCTACAATGAGCAGTTCTTC
>TRBV7-2|TRBJ2-7|TRBD2
CASSLPAGSLYEQYF
TGTGCCAGCAGCTTACCAGCGGGAAGCTTGTACGAGCAGTACTTC
>TRBV18|TRBJ2-7|TRBD2
CASSSEAGGLYEQYF
TGTGCCAGCTCATCTGAAGCGGGAGGACTCTACGAGCAGTACTTC
>TRBV9|TRBJ1-1|TRBD1
CASSPRQGLNTEAFF
TGTGCCAGCAGCCCTCGACAGGGGCTGAACACTGAAGCTTTCTTT
>TRBV11-2|TRBJ1-2|TRBD1
CASSSPQTGAGGYTF
TGTGCCAGCAGCTCCCCCCAGACAGGGGCGGGTGGCTACACCTTC
>TRBV25-1|TRBJ2-7|TRBD2
CASSGLRTSGYEQYF
TGTGCCAGCAGTGGGCTCCGGACTAGCGGCTACGAGCAGTACTTC
>TRBV2|TRBJ2-7|NA
CASRGLRAGEQYF
TGTGCCAGCAGGGGGCTTCGGGCCGGCGAGCAGTACTTC
>TRBV27|TRBJ1-1|NA
CASSLYFRWAGEGNTEAFF
TGTGCCAGCAGTTTATATTTTAGATGGGCCGGGGAGGGGAACACTGAAGCTTTCTTT
>TRBV28|TRBJ1-1|NA
CALLAAPFGTEAFF
TGTGCCTTATTAGCTGCACCTTTTGGCACTGAAGCTTTCTTT
>TRBV19|TRBJ2-1|NA
CASSSRGGGYNEQFF
TGTGCCAGTAGTTCCCGAGGCGGAGGTTACAATGAGCAGTTCTTC
>TRBV29-1|TRBJ2-7|TRBD2
CSVGGTSGIYEQYF
TGCAGCGTCGGAGGGACTAGCGGGATTTACGAGCAGTACTTC
>TRBV4-2|TRBJ1-3|NA
CASSHPPGRDAGNTIYF
TGTGCCAGCAGCCACCCCCCAGGGAGGGACGCTGGAAACACCATATATTTT
>TRBV13|TRBJ1-1|NA
CASSQGHMNTEAFF
TGTGCCAGCAGCCAAGGACACATGAACACTGAAGCTTTCTTT
>TRBV14|TRBJ2-2|NA
CASSQSAAVNTGELFF
TGTGCCAGCAGCCAAAGTGCGGCGGTGAACACCGGGGAGCTGTTTTTT
>TRBV19|TRBJ2-6|TRBD1
CASSIYRGSGANVLTF
TGTGCCAGTAGTATATACAGGGGTTCAGGGGCCAACGTCCTGACTTTC
>TRBV28|TRBJ1-1|TRBD1
CASSFHGGTANTEAFF
TGTGCCAGCAGTTTCCACGGCGGGACAGCGAACACTGAAGCTTTCTTT
>TRBV27|TRBJ2-7|NA
CASSSIRAASYEQYF
TGTGCCAGCAGTTCAATCAGGGCCGCCTCCTACGAGCAGTACTTC
>TRBV5-5|TRBJ1-2|NA
CASSFKAGANYGYTF
TGTGCCAGCAGCTTTAAGGCAGGGGCTAACTATGGCTACACCTTC
>TRBV5-4|TRBJ1-2|NA
CASSLGDINNYGYTF
TGTGCCAGCAGCCTCGGGGACATAAACAACTATGGCTACACCTTC
>TRBV9|TRBJ2-7|TRBD2
CASSVVGLANAEQYF
TGTGCCAGCAGCGTAGTTGGACTAGCGAACGCCGAGCAGTACTTC
>TRBV6-1|TRBJ2-1|TRBD2
CASSDLPGLGNEQFF
TGTGCCAGCAGTGATCTACCGGGACTAGGCAATGAGCAGTTCTTC
>TRBV28|TRBJ1-1|TRBD1
CASRAYAQTGDTEAFF
TGTGCCAGCAGGGCCTACGCACAGACAGGGGACACTGAAGCTTTCTTT
>TRBV5-1|TRBJ2-3|TRBD2
CASSTSSGGAPDTQYF
TGCGCCAGCAGCACCTCCAGCGGGGGGGCCCCAGATACGCAGTATTTT
>TRBV7-9|TRBJ2-5|TRBD1
CASSHDRGQETQYF
TGTGCCAGCAGCCACGACAGGGGGCAAGAGACCCAGTACTTC
>TRBV5-4|TRBJ1-5|NA
CASSFGGQPDMQPQHF
TGTGCCAGCAGCTTTGGAGGACAGCCAGACATGCAGCCCCAGCATTTT
>TRBV6-5|TRBJ2-3|NA
CASSSKESTDTQYF
TGTGCCAGCAGTTCTAAGGAGAGCACAGATACGCAGTATTTT
>TRBV7-6|TRBJ2-2|NA
CASTEGAWPGELFF
TGTGCCAGCACCGAGGGTGCCTGGCCCGGGGAGCTGTTTTTT
>TRBV5-6|TRBJ2-6|TRBD1
CASSLVGGYSGANVLTF
TGTGCCAGCAGCTTGGTAGGGGGCTACTCTGGGGCCAACGTCCTGACTTTC
>TRBV30|TRBJ1-1|TRBD1
CKGQRGVLNTEAFF
TGCAAGGGACAGCGGGGGGTACTGAACACTGAAGCTTTCTTT
>TRBV2|TRBJ2-7|TRBD1
CASSGLGQGLEQYF
TGTGCCAGCAGTGGTCTCGGACAGGGACTCGAGCAGTACTTC